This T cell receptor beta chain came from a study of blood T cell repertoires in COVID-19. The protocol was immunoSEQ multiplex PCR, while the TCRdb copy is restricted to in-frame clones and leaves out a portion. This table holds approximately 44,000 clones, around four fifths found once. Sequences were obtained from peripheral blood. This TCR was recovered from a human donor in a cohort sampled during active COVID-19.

CDR3 DNA sequence: TGTGCCAGTAAAAGGGGGACGGCATCGAACACTGAAGCTTTCTTT. Amino acids: CASKRGTASNTEAFF. The gene calls are TRBV6-5 and TRBJ1-1; a possible D gene is TRBD1 (6 bases). Trimming took 9 bases from V and 1 from J, leaving 18 bases between them. The CDR3 covers 15 residues. Germline V gene sequence: CDR1 MNHEY, CDR2 SVGAGI.